One and the same sample provided the 5 T cell receptor beta chains below, sequenced in a study of blood T cell repertoires in COVID-19. Measured with immunoSEQ multiplex PCR; TCRdb has only the in-frame clones, and not every one. The table records approximately 180,000 clones, less than 85% of them present only once. Specimen: PBMCs or T cells enriched from blood (not recorded which). The receptors derive from a woman between 55 and 75 years old with acute COVID-19.

Points on this clone: This may arise from a read error, as a much more abundant clone is one base away. CDR3 protein: CASSPWGLAEEDTQYF. CDR3 nucleotides: TGTGCCAGCAGCCCATGGGGACTAGCGGAGGAGGATACGCAGTATTTT. The gene calls are TRBV7-8 and TRBJ2-3; TRBD2 matches 11 bases. The CDR3 runs to 16 residues. Germline CDR1 reads SGHVS; CDR2 reads FQNEAQ. With V trimmed by 5 bases and J by 6 bases, 10 bases remained unmatched.

The chain is built from TRBV4-1 and TRBJ2-2, with 9 positions matching TRBD2. The CDR3 loop spans 17 amino acids. Germline V gene lookup returns CDR1 MGHRA and CDR2 YSYEKL. J was trimmed by 5 bases and V by 4 bases; bases with no gene match: 11. The CDR3 sequence is CASSRSLLLAGTGELFF. CDR3 sequence (DNA): TGCGCCAGCAGCCGGAGCCTTTTGCTAGCGGGAACCGGGGAGCTGTTTTTT.

The chain joins TRBV5-6 to TRBJ2-5, with D possibly matching TRBD1 (5 bases). The CDR3 length is 15 residues. V was trimmed by 0 bases and J by 1 base, leaving 10 bases between them. Germline loops: CDR1 SGHDT, CDR2 YYEEEE. The CDR3 is CASSLVSQGQETQYF. CDR3 nucleotides: TGTGCCAGCAGCTTGGTATCTCAGGGCCAAGAGACCCAGTACTTC.

In its sample, this clone was seen once. The V gene is TRBV2, the J gene TRBJ1-2, with 7 bases fitting TRBD1. CDR1 is SNHLY and CDR2 is FYNNEI in the germline V gene. Trimming at V came to 4 bases and at J to 5 bases, leaving 4 bases not matched to a gene. This CDR3 comprises 13 residues. CDR3 protein: CASSGGTDYGYTF. The CDR3 nucleotides are TGTGCCAGCAGTGGGGGGACAGATTATGGCTACACCTTC.

The chain carries TRBV5-1 and TRBJ2-2, with 9 bases that match TRBD1. CDR3 size: 17 residues. Germline assignment: CDR1 SGHRS and CDR2 YFSETQ. V lost 5 bases, J lost 1 base, and 9 bases stayed unmatched. The CDR3 reads CASSRGTGQGNTGELFF. DNA of the CDR3: TGCGCCAGCAGTCGGGGGACGGGACAGGGGAACACCGGGGAGCTGTTTTTT. Looking up the rest from reference TRBV5-1 and TRBJ2-2 gives the full variable domain: KAGVTQTPRYLIKTRGQQVTLSCSPISGHRSVSWYQQTPGQGLQFLFEYFSETQRNKGNFPGRFSGRQFSNSRSEMNVSTLELGDSALYLCASSRGTGQGNTGELFFGEGSRLTVL.